This T cell receptor beta chain was profiled in a study of T cell changes during pregnancy in multiple sclerosis. V shed 2 bases and J 6 bases; nucleotides not matched to a gene: 4. There are 16 residues in the CDR3. From germline, CDR1 is MNHEY and CDR2 SVGAGI. Sequenced by immunoSEQ multiplex PCR; TCRdb stores in-frame clones only, minus some. The data show tens of thousands of clones, with roughly 91% seen just once and 0.6% to 0.8% held by the top ten. This chain joins TRBV6-5 and TRBJ2-2, with 12 nucleotides matching TRBD2. This specimen consisted of peripheral blood, obtained in the third trimester of pregnancy. The receptor was derived from a female donor in good health, enrolled as a control in a pregnancy study. The CDR3 sequence is CASSYPTSGRAGELFF. The DNA of the CDR3 is TGTGCCAGCAGTTACCCGACTAGCGGGAGAGCCGGGGAGCTGTTTTTT.